This TCR beta chain is drawn from a study of T cells after yellow fever vaccination. Study background: Some fractions had low cell numbers, and these were prepared with SMART-Seq v4 Ultra Low Input. Study observations and caveats: There was a possibility that FACS-sorted repertoires contained abundant clonotypes contaminating from the bulk population. Primary-vaccination clones mostly resurfaced post-booster (more than 95% CD4, approximately 90% CD8).

Each CDR3 protein gets one entry after TCRdb re-called the 5' RACE reads with MiXCR. The table lists under 700,000 distinct CDR3 sequences, less than 20% of them singletons. Of note for this clonotype: Its antigen remains unknown.

The CDR3 is 15 amino acids. Trimming at V came to 1 base and at J to 9 bases, leaving 6 bases not matched to a gene. The sequences come from PBMCs, collected 5 days after the first yellow fever vaccination. The clonotype comes from a man aged 18-30 years who received the YFV17D yellow fever vaccine. The chain is built from TRBV12-3 or TRBV12-4 and TRBJ1-6, with 7 positions matching TRBD1. For the CDR3, the DNA is TGTGCCAGCAGTTTAGAAGGGGGCCAAGCTTCACCCCTCCACTTT. As protein: CASSLEGGQASPLHF.